This TCR beta chain came from a study of blood T cell repertoires in COVID-19. In the study overall: Italy, Spain and the United States were the sources of the convalescent and acute COVID-19 samples.

This clone was found a few times. Germline lookup yields CDR1 SGHDN and CDR2 FVKESK. CDR3 size: 17 residues. V trimming: 5 bases; J trimming: 0 bases; junction bases outside the gene matches: 12. The data were produced by immunoSEQ multiplex PCR, yet TCRdb's version contains in-frame clones alone and is incomplete. The sample lists around 240,000 clones; more than 75% were seen once. This chain joins TRBV14 and TRBJ2-7; 8 bases line up with TRBD1. This clonotype originated in a woman in her thirties who had recovered from COVID-19. The source material was peripheral blood. In DNA form, the CDR3 reads TGTGCCAGCAGCGATCGCTTGGGGACAGGAATCTCCTACGAGCAGTACTTC. Translated: CASSDRLGTGISYEQYF.